This TCR beta chain appears in the sequencing data of a study of siplizumab effects on memory and regulatory T cells. Notes on this clone: The antigen is not known.

V was pared by 8 bases and J by 7 bases, with 20 bases between. Germline CDR1 and CDR2: SNHLY and FYNNEI. The CDR3 extends over 14 amino acids. Each sample had 9.3 x 10^4 or so TCR templates assayed. The assay was immunoSEQ multiplex PCR, and TCRdb's table has in-frame clones only and misses some. The table lists over 55,000 clones, 70% to 90% of them singletons. Study-level results: Reactions containing siplizumab showed mappable alloreactive CD4+ clones averaging approximately 70% Treg-derived, versus 25% to 30% in controls. The naive T cell population seemed more diverse than memory cells and seemed a major contributor to the alloresponse. Significantly reduced by siplizumab was the cumulative frequency of alloreactive sequences, namely those traceable to unstimulated CD4+ memory cells.

This chain joins TRBV2 and TRBJ1-2; D perhaps matches TRBD1 (6 bases). The clonotype comes from a human donor in good health. Sequencing was performed on memory CD4+ T cells sorted from blood. CDR3 bases: TGTGCCAGCGCCGAGGACAGTAAGGCGGGTGGCTACACCTTC. This translates into CASAEDSKAGGYTF.